The rows below give T cell receptor beta chains drawn from one sample of a study of T cell clonotyping in hematopoietic cell transplantation. Profiling relied on immunoSEQ multiplex PCR, and the TCRdb table lists in-frame clones only, not all of them. The table has 2,100 or so clones, over 90% seen once. Source material: peripheral blood mononuclear cells. These TCRs come from a man in his forties or fifties in good health. Some clones in this sample may be carry-over from other donors' samples. Each CDR3 is given without its conserved first and last residue. A D gene is named only where the DNA matches it firmly.

V gene	J gene	D gene	CDR3 protein
TRBV10-3	TRBJ1-6	TRBD1	AISEASPGQGTSPLH
TRBV4-2	TRBJ1-6	.	ASSQGEGYDSPLH
TRBV7-3	TRBJ2-1	TRBD2	ASSPVGGGTYNEQF
TRBV27	TRBJ2-3	.	ASSHQSTPDTDTQY
TRBV10-3	TRBJ1-3	TRBD1	AISDPGGGNTIY
TRBV5-1	TRBJ1-1	TRBD1	ASSLAGQYTEAF
TRBV7-9	TRBJ1-2	TRBD1	ASSLGVTGATSGDYGYT
TRBV6-1	TRBJ2-3	.	ASSAPSLSAHTQY
TRBV29-1	TRBJ2-5	.	SVMSAQETQY
TRBV7-9	TRBJ1-2	TRBD1	ASSYGTGSYGYT
TRBV4-1	TRBJ2-7	.	ASSQEMRSGVLYEQY
TRBV4-3	TRBJ2-7	TRBD1	ASSQEGAGTGRYEQY
TRBV5-6	TRBJ2-1	TRBD2	ASSLADLAGGPEYEQF
TRBV30	TRBJ2-7	.	AWKNRDYEQY
TRBV5-1	TRBJ2-5	TRBD2	ASSLERGGRETQY
TRBV2	TRBJ1-3	.	ASSGVGGALNTIY
TRBV19	TRBJ1-4	.	ASSDRGGRDEKLF
TRBV19	TRBJ2-3	TRBD2	ASSSGTSGGEYTDTQY
TRBV5-5	TRBJ1-6	TRBD1	ASSLSGQGGNSPLH
TRBV9	TRBJ1-5	.	ASSVRQPQH
TRBV27	TRBJ1-1	.	ASFSPDSMNTEAF
TRBV29-1	TRBJ2-7	.	SVETGSYEQY
TRBV29-1	TRBJ2-3	TRBD2	SVDGVAGGTDTQY
TRBV2	TRBJ2-7	.	ASSPQFSKHYEQY
TRBV9	TRBJ1-1	TRBD1	ASSVGTGGHGAEAF
TRBV6-5	TRBJ1-2	.	ASSYWGAYGYT
TRBV7-3	TRBJ2-7	.	ASSLTSQYEQY
TRBV2	TRBJ1-3	.	ASSGAGIRGNTIY
TRBV10-3	TRBJ2-1	TRBD2	AITAGTSGGNEQF
TRBV7-2	TRBJ1-5	.	ASSQRGGSGNQPQH
TRBV4-2	TRBJ2-3	.	ASSQEGGHQLSTDTQY
TRBV10-3	TRBJ1-1	.	AISDVGEGTEAF
TRBV11-2	TRBJ2-7	.	ASSLTYGQY
TRBV5-1	TRBJ2-5	TRBD2	ASTLRAGGQETQY
TRBV7-6	TRBJ2-7	.	ASSWGEVNTYEQY
TRBV9	TRBJ2-5	TRBD1	ASSKGGETQY
TRBV13	TRBJ2-7	.	ASTSGGDYEQY
TRBV11-3	TRBJ2-1	TRBD1	ASSSGQGASNEQF
TRBV9	TRBJ2-3	.	ASSRGGGYTDTQY
TRBV11-3	TRBJ1-1	.	ASSFSGTEAF
TRBV30	TRBJ1-6	.	AWSVPGSYNSPLH
TRBV6-5	TRBJ1-5	.	ASSSTGKGNQPQH
TRBV4-3	TRBJ1-5	.	ASSQEPGGNQPQH
TRBV30	TRBJ1-5	.	AWSTKVGPQH
TRBV20-1	TRBJ2-1	.	SATRNNEQF
TRBV2	TRBJ1-5	.	ASNKGGGQPQH
TRBV5-4	TRBJ1-2	.	ASSLGGTSLSDLYGYT
TRBV7-9	TRBJ1-2	TRBD1	ASSLGTGAGYT